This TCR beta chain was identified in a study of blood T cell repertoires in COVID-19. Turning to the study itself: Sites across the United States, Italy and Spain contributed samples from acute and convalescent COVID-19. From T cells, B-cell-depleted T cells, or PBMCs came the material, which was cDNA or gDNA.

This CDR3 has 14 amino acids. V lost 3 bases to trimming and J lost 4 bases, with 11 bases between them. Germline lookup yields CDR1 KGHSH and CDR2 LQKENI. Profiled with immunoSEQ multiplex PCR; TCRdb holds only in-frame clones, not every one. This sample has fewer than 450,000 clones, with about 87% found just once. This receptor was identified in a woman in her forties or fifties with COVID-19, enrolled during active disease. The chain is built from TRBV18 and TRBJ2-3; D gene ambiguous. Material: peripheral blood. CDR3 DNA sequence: TGTGCCAGCTCACCGTTGGGCAGCTCAGATACGCAGTATTTT. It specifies CASSPLGSSDTQYF.